One sample yielded the 8 T cell receptor beta chains listed below, sequenced in a study of T cell responses to AZD1222 COVID-19 vaccine. TCRdb's copy holds only in-frame clones and misses some; the assay was immunoSEQ multiplex PCR. Of 120,000 to 150,000 clones listed, approximately 89% were seen once; the top ten hold more than 12%. Sequencing used peripheral blood, obtained on day 0 of AZD1222 vaccination. The receptors stem from an adult in good health.

The V gene is TRBV5-1, the J gene TRBJ1-2; D is undetermined. Per germline, CDR1 SGHRS and CDR2 YFSETQ. The CDR3 extends over 12 amino acids. Trimming took off 2 bases at V and 6 bases at J, with 8 bases between the two ends. The CDR3 sequence: CASSFEGDGYTF. Here the CDR3 DNA reads TGCGCCAGCAGCTTTGAGGGAGATGGCTACACCTTC.

V usage is TRBV27 and J usage is TRBJ1-2; 7 bases fit TRBD1. The V gene's germline CDR1 is MNHEY and CDR2 SMNVEV (reference sequence). The CDR3 spans 13 residues. Losses at the gene ends were 8 bases for V and 6 bases for J; bases not matched to a gene: 9. The CDR3 nucleotides read TGTGCCAGCCGAGAAGGGGGCAGGGATGGCTACACCTTC. This encodes CASREGGRDGYTF.

The chain combines TRBV5-5 with TRBJ2-5; D not certain. V was pared by 3 bases and J by 3 bases, with 15 bases between. This CDR3 contains 15 residues. The V gene's germline CDR1 is SGHKS and CDR2 YYEKEE (reference sequence). In DNA form, the CDR3 reads TGTGCCAGCAGCTCCCCTCCACCCACCGAAGAGACCCAGTACTTC. This codes for CASSSPPPTEETQYF.

The rearrangement links TRBV7-3 to TRBJ2-7; D is unresolved. CDR3 length: 13 amino acids. Germline lookup yields CDR1 SGHTA and CDR2 FQGTGA. V lost 3 bases and J lost 3, with 9 bases in between. The CDR3 DNA follows: TGTGCCAGCAGCTTGGGTAGGGACTACGAGCAGTACTTC. Amino acids: CASSLGRDYEQYF.

This clone has only a few counts. The chain combines TRBV28 with TRBJ1-1; D might be TRBD1 (5 bases). Trimming removed 5 bases from V and 1 base from J, with 14 bases in between. The CDR3 covers 15 residues. Germline CDR1 and CDR2: MDHEN and SYDVKM. In DNA, the CDR3 is TGTGCCAGCAGTCTACCAACGGGGGGGAACACTGAAGCTTTCTTT. Translating it yields CASSLPTGGNTEAFF.

This chain uses TRBV11-3 with TRBJ2-2; D possibly corresponds to TRBD2 (6 bases). The CDR3 sequence is 15 residues long. Germline V CDR1 and CDR2: SGHNT, YENEEA. V shed 2 bases and J shed 4 bases, with 11 bases lying between them. Here the CDR3 reads CASSLWRGGTGELFF. CDR3 sequence (DNA): TGTGCCAGCAGCTTATGGCGGGGAGGCACCGGGGAGCTGTTTTTT.

This rearrangement joins TRBV7-2 to TRBJ1-2; D ambiguous. The CDR3 length is 15 residues. The V end lost 0 bases, the J end lost 0 bases, and 8 bases lay between the germline ends. CDR1 is SGHTA, CDR2 FQGNSA, per germline. Here the CDR3 reads CASSLAPGANYGYTF. CDR3 DNA sequence: TGTGCCAGCAGCTTAGCCCCGGGAGCTAACTATGGCTACACCTTC.

The chain combines TRBV6-2 or TRBV6-3 with TRBJ1-2; D is unresolved. Trimming removed 2 bases at V and 4 bases at J, with 14 bases between. The CDR3 length is 15 residues. Germline loops: CDR1 MNHEY, CDR2 SVGEGT. The CDR3 bases are TGTGCCAGCAGTTACCAGGCTGGCTCCGTCTATGGCTACACCTTC. This gives the protein CASSYQAGSVYGYTF.